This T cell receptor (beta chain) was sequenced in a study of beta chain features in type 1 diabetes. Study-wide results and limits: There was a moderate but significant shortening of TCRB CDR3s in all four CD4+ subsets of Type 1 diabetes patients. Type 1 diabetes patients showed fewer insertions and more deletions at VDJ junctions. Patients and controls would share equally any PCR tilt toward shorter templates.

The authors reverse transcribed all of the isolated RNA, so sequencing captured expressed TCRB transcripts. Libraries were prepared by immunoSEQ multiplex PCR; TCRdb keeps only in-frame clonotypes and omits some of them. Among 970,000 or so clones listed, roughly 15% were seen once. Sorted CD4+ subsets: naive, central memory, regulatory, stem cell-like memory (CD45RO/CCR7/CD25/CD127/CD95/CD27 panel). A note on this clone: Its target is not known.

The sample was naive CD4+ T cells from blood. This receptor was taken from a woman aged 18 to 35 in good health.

CDR3 sequence: CASSVGQVFTEAFF. The CDR3 bases are TGTGCCAGCAGCGTAGGCCAGGTTTTCACTGAAGCTTTCTTT. The rearrangement uses TRBV9 and TRBJ1-1; D unresolved. V was clipped by 0 bases and J by 4 bases, with 10 bases between them. The CDR3 spans 14 residues. Germline CDR1 SGDLS, CDR2 YYNGEE.